The 19 T cell receptor beta chains below were found in one sample sequenced in a study of graft-versus-host responses after intestinal transplantation. Their specific antigens are unknown. TCRdb keeps only in-frame clones here, not all; method: immunoSEQ multiplex PCR. Of 60,000 to 80,000 clones in the sample, about nine tenths were seen once. Sequenced here: unstimulated CD8+ T cells sorted from spleen or lymph node cells, sampled before intestinal transplant. These receptor sequences come from a human donor who received an intestinal transplant.

The V call is TRBV7-6, the J call TRBJ2-7; 9 nucleotides match TRBD1. V trimming: 5 bases; J trimming: 5 bases; junction bases outside the gene matches: 7. CDR1 is SGHVS and CDR2 is FNYEAQ in the germline V gene. This CDR3 is built from 14 residues. The CDR3 nucleotides read TGTGCCAGCAGCACCGGGACAGGGAACCACGAGCAGTACTTC. It yields the protein CASSTGTGNHEQYF.

The V gene is TRBV6-6, the J gene TRBJ2-2, with 8 bases matching TRBD1. Per the germline V gene, CDR1 is MNHNY and CDR2 is SVGAGI (reference sequence). The CDR3 runs to 14 residues. V gave up 5 bases and J gave up 5 bases; unmatched junction bases: 4. The CDR3 DNA follows: TGTGCCAGCAGTGCCGACAGGGGAACCGGGGAGCTGTTTTTT. Translation: CASSADRGTGELFF.

The rearrangement links TRBV4-2 to TRBJ1-2; 10 bases agree with TRBD1. Germline lookup yields CDR1 LGHNA and CDR2 YNFKEQ. Trimming cost V 5 bases and J 2 bases; bases outside gene matches: 20. The CDR3 extends over 20 amino acids. The CDR3 nucleotides are TGTGCCAGCAGCGAGGATTATAGGACAGGGGGTTTAGGGGGCAACTATGGCTACACCTTC. The encoded protein is CASSEDYRTGGLGGNYGYTF.

The genes are TRBV7-3 and TRBJ1-6; D not resolved. CDR1 and CDR2 (germline): SGHTA, FQGTGA. Trimming took 5 bases from V and 2 from J, leaving 7 bases between them. This CDR3 is built from 14 residues. The CDR3 DNA is TGTGCCAGCAGCCTCCGGGCCTATAATTCACCCCTCCACTTT. As protein: CASSLRAYNSPLHF.

This chain links TRBV10-3 with TRBJ1-1; D not resolved. This CDR3 has 13 amino acids. Trimming removed 10 bases at V and 5 bases at J, with 17 bases between. The germline CDR1 and CDR2 sequences are ENHRY and SYGVKD. CDR3 sequence (DNA): TGTGCCACGACGGGTATTGGTCGAACTGAAGCTTTCTTT. Protein sequence: CATTGIGRTEAFF.

This clone came up once. The chain joins TRBV5-4 to TRBJ2-1; tentatively, D is TRBD2 (5 bases). CDR3 size: 12 residues. Germline V gene lookup returns CDR1 SGHNT and CDR2 YYREEE (reference sequence). Trimming took 0 bases from V and 9 from J, leaving 7 bases between them. In DNA, the CDR3 is TGTGCCAGCAGCTTGGACAGCGGTGAGCAGTTCTTC. Its translation: CASSLDSGEQFF.

In nucleotides, the CDR3 is TGTGCCAGCCACCAACAGAGAACCTACGAGCAGTACTTC. Translating it yields CASHQQRTYEQYF. The V and J genes are TRBV2 and TRBJ2-7; D not certain. Trimming pared 8 bases from V and 2 bases from J, leaving 13 bases between. Germline assignment: CDR1 SNHLY and CDR2 FYNNEI. This CDR3 spans 13 amino acids.

The chain is built from TRBV7-9 and TRBJ2-1; no clear D gene. V dropped 4 bases and J dropped 0 bases, with 13 bases sitting between them. CDR1 and CDR2 (germline): SEHNR, FQNEAQ (reference sequence). There are 16 residues in the CDR3. CDR3: CASSSITHGSYNEQFF. CDR3 nucleotide sequence: TGTGCCAGCAGCTCCATAACCCACGGCTCCTACAATGAGCAGTTCTTC. Full variable domain (outside the CDR3, taken from reference TRBV7-9 and TRBJ2-1): DTGVSQNPRHKITKRGQNVTFRCDPISEHNRLYWYRQTLGQGPEFLTYFQNEAQLEKSRLLSDRFSAERPKGSFSTLEIQRTEQGDSAMYLCASSSITHGSYNEQFFGPGTRLTVL.

The chain employs TRBV11-2 and TRBJ2-7; D uncertain. Germline CDR1 is SGHAT and CDR2 is FQNNGV. The CDR3 contains 12 residues. Deletions cut 4 bases from V and 2 bases from J, with 6 bases between. CDR3 loop: CASSSIPYEQYF. The CDR3 DNA reads as TGTGCCAGCAGCTCCATCCCCTACGAGCAGTACTTC.

The genes are TRBV19 and TRBJ1-6; maybe TRBD1 (5 bases). V was trimmed by 9 bases and J by 9 bases, leaving 24 bases between them. Germline V lookup: CDR1 LNHDA, CDR2 SQIVND (reference sequence). The CDR3 contains 16 residues. The CDR3 DNA sequence: TGTGCCAGACCCAGGGTGGGGTATAATTTTGGTTCACCCCTCCACTTT. This translates into CARPRVGYNFGSPLHF.

The chain couples TRBV11-2 to TRBJ1-1; D unresolved. In germline, CDR1 is SGHAT, CDR2 FQNNGV. The CDR3 is 15 residues long. V lost 7 bases and J lost 1, with 16 bases in between. CDR3 amino acids: CASISPVSWNTEAFF. The CDR3 region has the DNA TGTGCCAGCATCTCCCCAGTTTCCTGGAACACTGAAGCTTTCTTT.

The rearrangement uses TRBV5-4 and TRBJ1-3; 11 nucleotides agree with TRBD1. With V trimmed by 3 bases and J by 3 bases, 8 bases remained unmatched. This CDR3 comprises 17 residues. Germline-derived CDR1 and CDR2 are SGHNT and YYREEE (reference sequence). DNA of the CDR3: TGTGCCAGCAGCTCTCCGGACAGGGGGCAGGTTGGAAACACCATATATTTT. Translation: CASSSPDRGQVGNTIYF.

J is TRBJ1-1 and V is TRBV5-1, with D tentatively TRBD1 (5 bases). The germline gives CDR1 SGHRS, CDR2 YFSETQ. This CDR3 has 13 amino acids. V dropped 5 bases and J dropped 1 base, with 9 bases sitting between them. The CDR3 region is CASRRGKNTEAFF. The CDR3 DNA reads TGCGCCAGCAGACGGGGGAAGAACACTGAAGCTTTCTTT.

The chain carries TRBV5-1 and TRBJ1-2, with TRBD1 identical over 9 bases. Germline trimming cut 3 bases from V and 4 bases from J; bases unmatched to any gene: 7. The CDR3 length is 15 residues. The germline gives CDR1 SGHRS, CDR2 YFSETQ. CDR3: CASSSRTGEFYGYTF. The DNA of the CDR3 is TGCGCCAGCAGCTCGAGGACAGGGGAGTTCTATGGCTACACCTTC. The full variable domain, rest sourced from reference TRBV5-1 and TRBJ1-2, is KAGVTQTPRYLIKTRGQQVTLSCSPISGHRSVSWYQQTPGQGLQFLFEYFSETQRNKGNFPGRFSGRQFSNSRSEMNVSTLELGDSALYLCASSSRTGEFYGYTFGSGTRLTVV.

The genes are TRBV9 and TRBJ2-2; TRBD2 matches 8 bases. The V gene's germline CDR1 is SGDLS and CDR2 YYNGEE. The CDR3 runs to 16 residues. The V segment lost 4 bases and the J segment 3 bases; nucleotides outside the gene matches: 8. CDR3 DNA sequence: TGTGCCAGCAGCCTAGCGGCGGGGGGTTACACCGGGGAGCTGTTTTTT. It specifies CASSLAAGGYTGELFF.

This chain links TRBV29-1 with TRBJ2-7, with 8 positions matching TRBD1. The CDR3 contains 16 residues. The germline CDR1 and CDR2 sequences are SQVTM and ANQGSEA. With V trimmed by 1 base and J by 2 bases, 10 bases remained unmatched. CDR3 in amino acids: CSVEGETGADAYEQYF. CDR3 DNA sequence: TGCAGCGTTGAAGGGGAGACAGGGGCTGATGCCTACGAGCAGTACTTC.

This clone was detected a few times. This chain joins TRBV15 and TRBJ1-1; D is ambiguous. CDR3 length equals 15 residues. V lost 1 base, J lost 2 bases, and 11 bases lay in between. The germline gives CDR1 LNHNV, CDR2 YYDKDF (reference sequence). The CDR3 DNA sequence: TGTGCCACCAGCAGAGGTCCAGGATTCAACACTGAAGCTTTCTTT. Protein product: CATSRGPGFNTEAFF.

The rearrangement links TRBV20-1 to TRBJ1-2; D unclear. CDR3 size: 11 residues. V was clipped by 6 bases and J by 6 bases, with 11 bases between them. Germline assignment: CDR1 DFQATT and CDR2 SNEGSKA (reference sequence). CDR3 sequence reads: CSAFQDNGYTF. Written as DNA, the CDR3 is TGCAGTGCGTTTCAGGATAATGGCTACACCTTC.

This clone was seen once. The V gene is TRBV6-1, the J gene TRBJ1-1, with unresolved D. The CDR3 spans 13 residues. V lost 7 bases, J lost 3 bases, and 12 bases lay in between. Germline lookup yields CDR1 MNHNS and CDR2 SASEGT. CDR3 sequence reads: CASITNGDTEAFF. The CDR3 region has the DNA TGTGCCAGCATCACAAACGGGGACACTGAAGCTTTCTTT.